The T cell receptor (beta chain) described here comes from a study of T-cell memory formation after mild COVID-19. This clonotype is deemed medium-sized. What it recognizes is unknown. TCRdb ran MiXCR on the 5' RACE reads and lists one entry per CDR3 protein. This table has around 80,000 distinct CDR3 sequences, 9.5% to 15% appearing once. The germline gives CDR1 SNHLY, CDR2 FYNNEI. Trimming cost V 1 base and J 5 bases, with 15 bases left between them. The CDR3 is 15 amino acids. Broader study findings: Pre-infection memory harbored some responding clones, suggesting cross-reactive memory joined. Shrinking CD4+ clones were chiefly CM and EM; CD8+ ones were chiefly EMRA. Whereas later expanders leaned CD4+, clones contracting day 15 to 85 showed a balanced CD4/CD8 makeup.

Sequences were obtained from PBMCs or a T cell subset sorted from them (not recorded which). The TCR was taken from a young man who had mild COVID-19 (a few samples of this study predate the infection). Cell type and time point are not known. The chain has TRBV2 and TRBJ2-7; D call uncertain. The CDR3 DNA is TGTGCCAGCAGTGAAGAAAGAATGCGATTCGACGAGCAGTACGTC. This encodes CASSEERMRFDEQYV.